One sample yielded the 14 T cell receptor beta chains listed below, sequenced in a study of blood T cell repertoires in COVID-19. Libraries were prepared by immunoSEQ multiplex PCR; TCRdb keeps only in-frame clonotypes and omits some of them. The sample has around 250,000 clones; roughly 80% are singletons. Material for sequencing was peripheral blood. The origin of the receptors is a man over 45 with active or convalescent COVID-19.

CDR3 bases: TGTGCCAGCAGTGAATGGGAGGGTACGAGTCAGCCCCAGCATTTT. This translates into CASSEWEGTSQPQHF. This chain joins TRBV6-1 and TRBJ1-5; D is unclear. Germline V gene data show CDR1 as MNHNS and CDR2 as SASEGT. Trimming pared 2 bases from V and 6 bases from J, leaving 14 bases between. The CDR3 runs to 15 residues.

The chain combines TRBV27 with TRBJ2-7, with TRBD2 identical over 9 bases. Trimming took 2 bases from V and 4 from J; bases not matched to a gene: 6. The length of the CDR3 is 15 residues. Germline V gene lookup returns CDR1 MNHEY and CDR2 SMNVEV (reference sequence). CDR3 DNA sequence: TGTGCCAGCAGTTTAGGGCGGGGGGGAGGATACGAGCAGTACTTC. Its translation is CASSLGRGGGYEQYF.

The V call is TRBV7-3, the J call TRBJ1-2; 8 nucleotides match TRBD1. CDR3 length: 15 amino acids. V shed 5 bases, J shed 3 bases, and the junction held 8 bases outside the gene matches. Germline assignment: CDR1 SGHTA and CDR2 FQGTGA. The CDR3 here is CASSPGQGGHYGYTF. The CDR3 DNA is TGTGCCAGCAGCCCAGGACAGGGAGGGCACTATGGCTACACCTTC.

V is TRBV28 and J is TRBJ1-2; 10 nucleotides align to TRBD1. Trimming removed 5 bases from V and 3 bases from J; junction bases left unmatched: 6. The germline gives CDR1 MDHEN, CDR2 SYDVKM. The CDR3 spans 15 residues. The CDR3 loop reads CASSITGTGDYGYTF. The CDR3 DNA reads TGTGCCAGCAGTATAACCGGGACAGGGGACTATGGCTACACCTTC.

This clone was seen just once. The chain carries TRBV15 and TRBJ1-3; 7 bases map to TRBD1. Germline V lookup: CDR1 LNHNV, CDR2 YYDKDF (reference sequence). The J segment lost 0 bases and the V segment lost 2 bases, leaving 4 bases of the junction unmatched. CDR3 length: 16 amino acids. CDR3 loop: CATSRRGQNSGNTIYF. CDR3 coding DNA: TGTGCCACCAGCAGACGGGGACAGAACTCTGGAAACACCATATATTTT. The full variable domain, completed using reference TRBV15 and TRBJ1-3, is DAMVIQNPRYQVTQFGKPVTLSCSQTLNHNVMYWYQQKSSQAPKLLFHYYDKDFNNEADTPDNFQSRRPNTSFCFLDIRSPGLGDTAMYLCATSRRGQNSGNTIYFGEGSWLTVV.

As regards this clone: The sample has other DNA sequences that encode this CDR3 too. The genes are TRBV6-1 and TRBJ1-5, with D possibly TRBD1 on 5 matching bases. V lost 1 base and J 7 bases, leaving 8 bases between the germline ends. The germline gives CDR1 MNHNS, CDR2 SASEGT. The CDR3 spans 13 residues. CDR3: CASSEGQIQPQHF. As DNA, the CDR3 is TGTGCCAGCAGTGAAGGACAGATCCAGCCCCAGCATTTT.

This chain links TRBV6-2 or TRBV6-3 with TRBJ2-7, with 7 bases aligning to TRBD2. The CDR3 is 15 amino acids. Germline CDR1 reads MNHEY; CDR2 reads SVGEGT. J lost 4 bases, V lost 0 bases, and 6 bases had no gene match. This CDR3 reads CASSYSTSDHYEQYF. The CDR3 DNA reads TGTGCCAGCAGTTACTCCACTAGCGACCATTACGAGCAGTACTTC.

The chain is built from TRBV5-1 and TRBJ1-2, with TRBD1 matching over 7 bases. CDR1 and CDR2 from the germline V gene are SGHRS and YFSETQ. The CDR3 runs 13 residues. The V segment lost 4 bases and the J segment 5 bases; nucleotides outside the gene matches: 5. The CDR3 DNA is TGCGCCAGCAGCCAGGGACAGATATATGGCTACACCTTC. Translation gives CASSQGQIYGYTF.

CDR3 nucleotides: TGTGCCAGCAGCTTAGGCGGCTCGTACACAGATACGCAGTATTTT. This gives the protein CASSLGGSYTDTQYF. The chain carries TRBV7-2 and TRBJ2-3; D gene uncertain. V shed 1 base and J shed 2 bases, with 10 bases lying between them. This CDR3 comprises 15 residues. Germline V gives CDR1 SGHTA, CDR2 FQGNSA.

The CDR3, as DNA: TGTGCCAGCAGCTTCCCTCGACAGGGCTACACCTTC. Its protein product is CASSFPRQGYTF. This chain links TRBV5-4 with TRBJ1-2; D possibly corresponds to TRBD1 (5 bases). Trimming took 2 bases from V and 8 from J, leaving 10 bases between them. CDR1 SGHNT and CDR2 YYREEE come from the germline V gene (reference sequence). The CDR3 loop spans 12 amino acids.

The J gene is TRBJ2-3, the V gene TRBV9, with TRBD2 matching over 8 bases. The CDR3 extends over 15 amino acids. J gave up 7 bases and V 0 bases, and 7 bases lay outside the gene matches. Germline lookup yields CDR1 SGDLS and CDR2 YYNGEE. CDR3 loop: CASSVGAGVTNTQYF. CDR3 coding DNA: TGTGCCAGCAGCGTAGGAGCGGGGGTAACTAATACGCAGTATTTT.

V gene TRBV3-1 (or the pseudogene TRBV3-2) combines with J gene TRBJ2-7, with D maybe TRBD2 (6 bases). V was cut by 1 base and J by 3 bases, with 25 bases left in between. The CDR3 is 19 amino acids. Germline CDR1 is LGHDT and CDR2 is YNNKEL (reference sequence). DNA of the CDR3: TGTGCCAGCAGCCAAGGTCACGGAGGGCCAAGGCCTCGGAGCTACGAGCAGTACTTC. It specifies CASSQGHGGPRPRSYEQYF.

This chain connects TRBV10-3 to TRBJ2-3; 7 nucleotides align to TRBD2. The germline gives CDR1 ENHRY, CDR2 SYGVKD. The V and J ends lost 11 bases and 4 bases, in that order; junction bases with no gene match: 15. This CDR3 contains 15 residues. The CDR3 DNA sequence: TGTGCCTCGAGACTAGCCCGAGGGGCCCCAGATACGCAGTATTTT. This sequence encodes CASRLARGAPDTQYF.

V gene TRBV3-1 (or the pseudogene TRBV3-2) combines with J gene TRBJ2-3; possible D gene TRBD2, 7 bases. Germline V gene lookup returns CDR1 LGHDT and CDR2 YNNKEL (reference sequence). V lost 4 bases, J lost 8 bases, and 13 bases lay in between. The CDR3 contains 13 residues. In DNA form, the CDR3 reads TGTGCCAGCAGCCTTCAACGGGGGGCTACGCAGTATTTT. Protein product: CASSLQRGATQYF.